A selection of T cell receptor beta chains follows, all from one sample in a study of T-cell reconstitution after alpha-beta-depleted transplantation in children. TCRdb redid the calling of the PCR reads with MiXCR, one entry per CDR3 protein. The table has about 580,000 distinct CDR3 sequences, over 25% seen once; the top ten hold approximately 39%. Source: PBMCs, taken before TCRalphabeta/CD19-depleted stem cell transplant. Receptors originate from a boy under two years old with Wiskott-Aldrich syndrome, due to receive a stem cell transplant. Both conserved end residues are part of each CDR3. Each record gives: clone size, D gene, V gene, J gene, CDR3 protein, CDR3 DNA. The D gene is left open where the match is weak. Where a row states a size, it is once, few, many or the class of an expanded clone; other rows omit it.

>-|-|TRBV5-1|TRBJ2-7
CASSLDGSPTYEQYF
TGCGCCAGCAGCTTGGATGGAAGCCCCACCTACGAGCAGTACTTC
>-|-|TRBV3-1|TRBJ2-7
CASSQDPGRAYEQYF
TGTGCCAGCAGCCAAGATCCGGGCAGAGCCTACGAGCAGTACTTC
>few|-|TRBV29-1|TRBJ2-5
CSVVFTETQYF
TGCAGCGTTGTCTTTACCGAGACCCAGTACTTC
>-|TRBD2|TRBV20-1|TRBJ2-7
CSASVTSRSEQYF
TGCAGTGCTAGCGTGACTAGCCGGTCCGAGCAGTACTTC
>-|TRBD1|TRBV25-1|TRBJ1-2
CASSGGRGDGYTF
TGTGCCAGCAGTGGCGGCAGGGGGGATGGCTACACCTTC
>few|-|TRBV5-1|TRBJ2-7
CASSLAGAVYEQYF
TGCGCCAGCAGCTTGGCCGGGGCAGTCTACGAGCAGTACTTC
>-|-|TRBV20-1|TRBJ2-7
CSARVRTIRGVEQYF
TGCAGTGCTAGAGTAAGGACTATTAGGGGAGTGGAGCAGTACTTC
>-|TRBD1|TRBV29-1|TRBJ1-1
CSPGQAGEAFF
TGCAGCCCCGGACAGGCAGGAGAAGCTTTCTTT
>few|TRBD1|TRBV12-3/TRBV12-4|TRBJ1-1
CASSLADRTEAFF
TGTGCCAGCAGTTTGGCGGACAGGACTGAAGCTTTCTTT
>-|-|TRBV11-3|TRBJ2-3
CPSSRGGTDTQYF
TGTCCCAGCAGCAGGGGGGGCACAGATACGCAGTATTTT
>few|-|TRBV20-1|TRBJ2-3
CSAISSTDTQYF
TGCAGTGCTATCAGTAGCACAGATACGCAGTATTTT
>-|TRBD2|TRBV24-1|TRBJ2-5
CATSDLRGSETQYF
TGTGCCACCAGTGATCTGCGGGGGAGCGAGACCCAGTACTTC
>-|TRBD1|TRBV29-1|TRBJ2-3
CSVAGGPDTQYF
TGCAGCGTGGCAGGGGGCCCAGATACGCAGTATTTT
>few|-|TRBV4-2|TRBJ2-3
CASSQEGADTDTQYF
TGTGCCAGCAGCCAAGAAGGCGCGGACACAGATACGCAGTATTTT
>-|-|TRBV5-1|TRBJ2-2
CASSGHSNTGELFF
TGCGCCAGCAGCGGCCATTCGAACACCGGGGAGCTGTTTTTT
>-|-|TRBV5-1|TRBJ1-1
CASSLDPHLNTEAFF
TGCGCCAGCAGCTTGGACCCGCATCTGAACACTGAAGCTTTCTTT
>few|-|TRBV5-1|TRBJ1-1
CASRQWFGVTEAFF
TGCGCCAGTCGACAGTGGTTCGGGGTGACTGAAGCTTTCTTT
>many|-|TRBV7-3|TRBJ2-1
CASSSGVGNEQFF
TGTGCCAGCAGCTCGGGAGTAGGGAATGAGCAGTTCTTC
>-|-|TRBV5-1|TRBJ2-5
CASRATGLGETQYF
TGCGCCAGCAGGGCCACAGGGTTGGGAGAGACCCAGTACTTC
>many|-|TRBV7-2|TRBJ2-3
CASSGDTQYF
TGTGCCAGCAGCGGGGATACGCAGTATTTT
>-|-|TRBV7-8|TRBJ2-7
CASSPSGDEQYF
TGTGCCAGCAGCCCCTCCGGGGACGAGCAGTACTTC
>few|TRBD1|TRBV10-3|TRBJ2-6
CAISGGTGEFTGANVLTF
TGTGCCATCAGTGGGGGGACAGGGGAGTTCACTGGGGCCAACGTCCTGACTTTC
>-|-|TRBV11-2|TRBJ2-7
CASSLVDSYEQYF
TGTGCCAGCAGCTTAGTTGACAGCTACGAGCAGTACTTC
>-|-|TRBV18|TRBJ1-3
CASSTIRTGPSSGNTIYF
TGTGCCAGCTCAACAATCCGCACCGGGCCGAGCTCTGGAAACACCATATATTTT
>few|-|TRBV7-7|TRBJ2-3
CASSPRPRATQYF
TGTGCCAGCAGCCCCAGGCCTAGAGCTACGCAGTATTTT
>few|TRBD1|TRBV5-1|TRBJ2-1
CASSFGQGAAYEQFF
TGCGCCAGCAGCTTTGGACAGGGGGCGGCTTATGAGCAGTTCTTC
>-|TRBD2|TRBV29-1|TRBJ2-1
CSVGGAGTSGQYNEQFF
TGCAGCGTTGGTGGGGCCGGGACTAGCGGGCAGTACAATGAGCAGTTCTTC
>-|-|TRBV7-2|TRBJ2-1
CASSLGASYEQFF
TGTGCCAGCAGCTTAGGTGCTAGCTATGAGCAGTTCTTC
>-|-|TRBV12-3/TRBV12-4|TRBJ2-1
CASSLRQSVFNEQFF
TGTGCCAGCAGTTTAAGGCAATCCGTGTTCAATGAGCAGTTCTTC